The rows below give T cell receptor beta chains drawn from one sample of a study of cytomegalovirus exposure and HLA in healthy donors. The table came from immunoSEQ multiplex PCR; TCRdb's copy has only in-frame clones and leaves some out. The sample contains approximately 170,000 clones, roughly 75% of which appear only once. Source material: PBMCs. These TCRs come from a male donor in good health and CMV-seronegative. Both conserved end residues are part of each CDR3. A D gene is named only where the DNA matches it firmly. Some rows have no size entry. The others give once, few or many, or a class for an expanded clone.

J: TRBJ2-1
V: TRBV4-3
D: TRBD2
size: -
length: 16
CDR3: CASSQGLADNYNEQFF
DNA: TGCGCCAGCAGCCAAGGACTAGCGGATAACTACAATGAGCAGTTCTTC

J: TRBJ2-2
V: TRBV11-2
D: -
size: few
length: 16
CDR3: CASSLVWGRVTGELFF
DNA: TGTGCCAGCAGCTTAGTCTGGGGGCGAGTCACCGGGGAGCTGTTTTTT

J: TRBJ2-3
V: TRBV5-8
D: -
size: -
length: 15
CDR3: CASSPWTPSADTQYF
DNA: TGTGCCAGCAGCCCTTGGACACCCAGCGCAGATACGCAGTATTTT

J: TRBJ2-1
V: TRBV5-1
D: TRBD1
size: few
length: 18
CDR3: CASSYGTGSFMQGNEQFF
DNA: TGCGCCAGCAGCTACGGGACAGGGTCGTTTATGCAGGGCAATGAGCAGTTCTTC

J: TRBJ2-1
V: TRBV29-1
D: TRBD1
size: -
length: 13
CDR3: CSVRTGGYNEQFF
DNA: TGCAGCGTTAGAACAGGGGGCTACAATGAGCAGTTCTTC

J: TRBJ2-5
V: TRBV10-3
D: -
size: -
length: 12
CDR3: CAISESRGTQYF
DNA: TGTGCCATCAGTGAGTCAAGGGGGACCCAGTACTTC

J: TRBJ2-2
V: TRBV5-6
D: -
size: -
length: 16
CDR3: CASSRWTVTNTGELFF
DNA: TGTGCCAGCAGCCGATGGACAGTGACGAACACCGGGGAGCTGTTTTTT

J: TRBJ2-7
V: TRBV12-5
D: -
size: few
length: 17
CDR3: CASGLSPTGALIYEQYF
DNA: TGTGCTAGTGGTTTGTCGCCGACTGGCGCCTTAATATACGAGCAGTACTTC

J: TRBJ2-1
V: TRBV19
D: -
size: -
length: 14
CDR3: CASSISFSYNEQFF
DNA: TGTGCCAGTAGTATATCATTCTCCTACAATGAGCAGTTCTTC

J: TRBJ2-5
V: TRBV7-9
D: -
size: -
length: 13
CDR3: CASSLGSQETQYF
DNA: TGTGCCAGCAGCTTAGGCAGCCAAGAGACCCAGTACTTC

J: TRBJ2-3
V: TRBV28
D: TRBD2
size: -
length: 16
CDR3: CASRNSGGGSTDTQYF
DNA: TGTGCCAGCAGGAATTCTGGCGGGGGATCCACAGATACGCAGTATTTT

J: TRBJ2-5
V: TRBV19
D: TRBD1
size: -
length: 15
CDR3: CASSIQGVPSPSQYF
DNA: TGTGCCAGTAGTATTCAGGGGGTCCCATCCCCGTCCCAGTACTTC

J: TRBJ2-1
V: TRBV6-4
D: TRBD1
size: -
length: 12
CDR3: CATRTGGGEQFF
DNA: TGTGCCACCAGGACAGGGGGCGGTGAGCAGTTCTTC

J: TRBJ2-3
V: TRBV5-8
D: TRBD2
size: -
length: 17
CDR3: CASPITGGGIRTDTQYF
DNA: TGTGCCAGCCCAATAACGGGCGGGGGAATTCGCACAGATACGCAGTATTTT

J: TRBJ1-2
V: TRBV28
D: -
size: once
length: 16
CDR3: CASSSPRTGLVYGYTF
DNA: TGTGCCAGCAGTTCTCCGCGAACAGGGTTGGTTTATGGCTACACCTTC

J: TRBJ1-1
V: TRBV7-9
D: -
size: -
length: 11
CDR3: CASSPDTEAFF
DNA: TGTGCCAGCAGCCCCGACACTGAAGCTTTCTTT

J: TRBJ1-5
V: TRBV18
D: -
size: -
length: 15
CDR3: CASSRQDYSNQPQHF
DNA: TGTGCCAGCTCTCGACAGGATTATAGCAATCAGCCCCAGCATTTT

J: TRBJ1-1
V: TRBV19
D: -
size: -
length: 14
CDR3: CASRRREANTEAFF
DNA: TGTGCCAGTAGACGGAGGGAGGCGAACACTGAAGCTTTCTTT

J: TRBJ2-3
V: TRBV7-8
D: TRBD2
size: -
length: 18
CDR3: CASSSLLAGASSTDTQYF
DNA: TGTGCCAGCAGCTCACTACTAGCGGGGGCCTCTAGCACAGATACGCAGTATTTT

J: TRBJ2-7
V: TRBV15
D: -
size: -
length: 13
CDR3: CATSREGGYEQYF
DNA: TGTGCCACCAGCAGAGAAGGCGGCTACGAGCAGTACTTC

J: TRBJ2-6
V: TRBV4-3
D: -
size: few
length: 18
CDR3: CASSRKEGRTSGANVLTF
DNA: TGCGCCAGCAGCCGAAAGGAGGGGAGGACGTCTGGGGCCAACGTCCTGACTTTC

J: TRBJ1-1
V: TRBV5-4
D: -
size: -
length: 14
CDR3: CASSLRVAGTEAFF
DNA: TGTGCCAGCAGCTTGAGGGTAGCGGGCACTGAAGCTTTCTTT

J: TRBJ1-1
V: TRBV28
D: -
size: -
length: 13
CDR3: CATTDSPRTEAFF
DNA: TGTGCCACCACGGACTCTCCCAGGACTGAAGCTTTCTTT

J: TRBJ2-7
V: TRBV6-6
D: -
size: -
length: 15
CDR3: CASSYLQGGGYEQYF
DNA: TGTGCCAGCAGTTATTTACAGGGGGGGGGCTACGAGCAGTACTTC

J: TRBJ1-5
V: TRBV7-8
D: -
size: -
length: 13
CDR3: CASSLYRDQPQHF
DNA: TGTGCCAGCAGCTTATACCGAGATCAGCCCCAGCATTTT

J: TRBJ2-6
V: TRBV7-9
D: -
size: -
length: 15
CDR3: CASSTRAAGANVLTF
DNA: TGTGCCAGCAGTACTAGGGCAGCTGGGGCCAACGTCCTGACTTTC

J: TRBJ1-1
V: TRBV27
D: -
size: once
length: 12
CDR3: CASGVGGTEAFF
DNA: TGTGCCAGCGGTGTCGGGGGTACTGAAGCTTTCTTT

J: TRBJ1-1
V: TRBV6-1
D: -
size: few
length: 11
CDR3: CASRFNTEAFF
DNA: TGTGCCAGCCGTTTCAACACTGAAGCTTTCTTT

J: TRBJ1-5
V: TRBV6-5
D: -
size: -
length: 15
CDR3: CASSYSGEGGQPQHF
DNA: TGTGCCAGCAGTTACTCTGGGGAGGGCGGTCAGCCCCAGCATTTT

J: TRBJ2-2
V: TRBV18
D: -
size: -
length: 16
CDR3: CASSPNALTRSGELFF
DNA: TGTGCCAGCTCACCAAATGCGCTCACTAGGTCCGGGGAGCTGTTTTTT

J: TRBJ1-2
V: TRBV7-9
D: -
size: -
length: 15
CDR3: CASSSDGDWVYGYTF
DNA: TGTGCCAGCAGCTCCGACGGGGATTGGGTCTATGGCTACACCTTC

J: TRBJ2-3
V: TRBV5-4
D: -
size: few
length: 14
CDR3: CASTPYTLTDTQYF
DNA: TGTGCCAGCACCCCGTACACCCTCACAGATACGCAGTATTTT

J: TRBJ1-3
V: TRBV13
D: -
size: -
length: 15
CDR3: CASSLWRGPGNTIYF
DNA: TGTGCCAGCAGCTTGTGGAGGGGCCCTGGAAACACCATATATTTT

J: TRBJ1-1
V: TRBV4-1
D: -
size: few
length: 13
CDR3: CASSQERQDEAFF
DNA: TGCGCCAGCAGCCAAGAACGACAGGATGAAGCTTTCTTT

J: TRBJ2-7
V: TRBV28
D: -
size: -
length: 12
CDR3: CASSSGTYEQYF
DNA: TGTGCCAGCAGCTCCGGGACCTACGAGCAGTACTTC

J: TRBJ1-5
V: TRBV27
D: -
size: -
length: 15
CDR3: CASSERQGPNQPQHF
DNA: TGTGCCAGCAGTGAGAGGCAGGGGCCTAATCAGCCCCAGCATTTT

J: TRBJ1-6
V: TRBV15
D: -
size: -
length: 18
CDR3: CATSKDTGFPTYNSPLHF
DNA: TGTGCCACCAGCAAGGATACAGGATTTCCCACTTATAATTCACCCCTCCACTTT

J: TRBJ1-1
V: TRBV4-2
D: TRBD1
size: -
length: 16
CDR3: CASSQDSDRGPTEAFF
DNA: TGTGCCAGCAGCCAAGATTCGGACAGGGGGCCCACTGAAGCTTTCTTT

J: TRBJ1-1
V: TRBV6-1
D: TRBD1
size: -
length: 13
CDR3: CASGLTGQDEAFF
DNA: TGTGCCAGCGGTCTTACCGGACAGGACGAAGCTTTCTTT

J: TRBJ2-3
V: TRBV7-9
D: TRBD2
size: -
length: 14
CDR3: CASSLLAGPDTQYF
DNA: TGTGCCAGCAGCTTACTAGCGGGGCCAGATACGCAGTATTTT

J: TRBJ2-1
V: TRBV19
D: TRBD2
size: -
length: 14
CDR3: CASRVVAGGNEQFF
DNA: TGTGCCAGTAGGGTGGTAGCGGGAGGGAATGAGCAGTTCTTC

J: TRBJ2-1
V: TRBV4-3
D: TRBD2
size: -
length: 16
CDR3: CASSQGGGRRYNEQFF
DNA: TGCGCCAGCAGCCAAGGGGGCGGGAGACGTTACAATGAGCAGTTCTTC

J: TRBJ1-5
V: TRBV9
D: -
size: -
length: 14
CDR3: CASSVGTGNQPQHF
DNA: TGTGCCAGCAGCGTAGGAACAGGGAATCAGCCCCAGCATTTT